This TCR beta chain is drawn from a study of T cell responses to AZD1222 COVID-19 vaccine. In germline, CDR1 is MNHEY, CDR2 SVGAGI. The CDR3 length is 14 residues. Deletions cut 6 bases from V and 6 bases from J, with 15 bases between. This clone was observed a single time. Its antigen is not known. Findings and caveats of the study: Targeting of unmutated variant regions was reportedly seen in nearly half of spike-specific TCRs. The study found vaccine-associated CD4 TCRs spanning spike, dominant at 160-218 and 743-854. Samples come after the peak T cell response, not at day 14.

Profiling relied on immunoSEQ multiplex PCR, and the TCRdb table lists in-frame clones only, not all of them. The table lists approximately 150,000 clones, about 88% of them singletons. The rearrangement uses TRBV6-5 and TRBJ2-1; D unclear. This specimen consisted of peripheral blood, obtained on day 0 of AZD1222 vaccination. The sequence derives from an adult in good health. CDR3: CASSGRALINEQFF. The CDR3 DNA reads TGTGCCAGCAGCGGCCGGGCCCTTATCAATGAGCAGTTCTTC.